The clone carrying this TCR beta chain was seen once. This sample stems from a study of OX40 agonist ivuxolimab in advanced cancers. For the study at large: A mean age of around 66 years, range about 23 to 90, was recorded, and approximately 85% were male.

Sequencing was performed with immunoSEQ multiplex PCR; in TCRdb, only in-frame clones are kept and a portion is missing. The sample holds 30,000 to 40,000 clones, less than 85% seen once. This TCR was sampled from an adult with an advanced solid tumor such as melanoma, head and neck, liver or kidney cancer. Sequences were derived from CD4+ or CD8+ T cells sorted from blood, sampled in a trial of the OX40 agonist ivuxolimab.

The CDR3 nucleotides read TGTGCCAGCAGCTTTCTCACAGATACGCAGTATTTT. The encoded protein is CASSFLTDTQYF. V and J are TRBV7-6 and TRBJ2-3; D gene unclear. Deletions cut 3 bases from V and 2 bases from J, with 3 bases between. Germline CDR1 SGHVS, CDR2 FNYEAQ. CDR3 length equals 12 residues.